Sample share makes the clone carrying this TCR beta chain medium-sized (0.01 to 0.1%). The antigen remains unidentified. With a constant-region primer, TCR beta cDNA was made from around 520 ng of total RNA. Each TCR beta library was derived from three nested multiplex PCR rounds that employed slightly modified ARM-PCR. The first two PCR rounds, approximately 10 cycles each, used TRBV1-TRBV30 forward primers and a C-beta reverse primer. TCRdb independently ran MiXCR on the multiplex PCR reads; one entry per CDR3 protein. The sample lists under 45,000 distinct CDR3 sequences, about 73% occurring once. The data were taken from a study of tumor-infiltrating lymphocytes in primary liver carcinoma. Study-wide results and limits: The top-250-clone fraction was significantly higher in tumors than in blood (p = 0.039).

RNA and DNA were co-extracted from around 20-30 mg of unsorted bulk tissue. The CDR3 spans 16 residues. Trimming left V 9 bases short and J 0 bases short, with 18 bases between. Germline loops: CDR1 SGHAT, CDR2 FQDESV (reference sequence). Sequencing was carried out using liver tumor tissue from sampling region 2. Sample subset: tumor region T2, inferior pole. The sequence was collected from a man in his forties or fifties with primary liver carcinoma and hepatitis B virus infection. V gene TRBV11-1 combines with J gene TRBJ2-1; D is unclear. The CDR3 nucleotides are TGTGCCAGTGCCCGGAACGTCCTGAGCTCCTACAATGAGCAGTTCTTC. Residues: CASARNVLSSYNEQFF.